This entry lists 5 T cell receptor beta chains sequenced from one sample in a study of blood T cell repertoires in COVID-19. TCRdb's copy holds only in-frame clones and misses some; the assay was immunoSEQ multiplex PCR. The sample holds some 350,000 clones, more than 75% seen once. Sequenced sample: peripheral blood. These receptors originate from a human donor in a cohort sampled during active COVID-19.

The CDR3 is CASSRTSGGPNEQFF. The CDR3 region has the DNA TGTGCCAGCAGTCGGACTAGCGGGGGGCCCAATGAGCAGTTCTTC. V is TRBV7-9 and J is TRBJ2-1, with 14 positions matching TRBD2. The germline CDR1 and CDR2 sequences are SEHNR and FQNEAQ (reference sequence). V lost 6 bases, J lost 6 bases, and 4 bases stayed unmatched. The CDR3 is 15 residues long.

The chain recombines TRBV19 with TRBJ2-2; maybe TRBD1 (5 bases). Germline CDR1 is LNHDA and CDR2 is SQIVND (reference sequence). Trimming cost V 5 bases and J 4 bases, with 11 bases left between them. The CDR3 totals 14 residues. CDR3 coding DNA: TGTGCCAGTAGTGGATACACAGGCACCGGGGAGCTGTTTTTT. This sequence encodes CASSGYTGTGELFF. Combining the CDR3 with reference TRBV19 and TRBJ2-2 gives the whole variable domain DGGITQSPKYLFRKEGQNVTLSCEQNLNHDAMYWYRQDPGQGLRLIYYSQIVNDFQKGDIAEGYSVSREKKESFPLTVTSAQKNPTAFYLCASSGYTGTGELFFGEGSRLTVL.

This chain links TRBV5-1 with TRBJ1-5, with D possibly TRBD1 on 5 matching bases. V lost 4 bases and J 0 bases, leaving 8 bases between the germline ends. Germline loops: CDR1 SGHRS, CDR2 YFSETQ. This CDR3 contains 14 residues. This CDR3 is CASSMGPSNQPQHF. For the CDR3, the DNA is TGCGCCAGCAGCATGGGGCCTAGCAATCAGCCCCAGCATTTT.

V usage is TRBV28 and J usage is TRBJ2-1; D call uncertain. CDR3 size: 14 residues. The ends were cut back, 5 bases at V and 7 bases at J, with 15 bases in the middle. Germline lookup yields CDR1 MDHEN and CDR2 SYDVKM. CDR3 amino acids: CASSLHYGQNEQFF. CDR3 sequence (DNA): TGTGCCAGCAGTCTGCACTATGGTCAGAATGAGCAGTTCTTC. The whole variable domain, filled in from reference TRBV28 and TRBJ2-1, reads DVKVTQSSRYLVKRTGEKVFLECVQDMDHENMFWYRQDPGLGLRLIYFSYDVKMKEKGDIPEGYSVSREKKERFSLILESASTNQTSMYLCASSLHYGQNEQFFGPGTRLTVL.

This clone has only one observation. CDR3 region: CASAHSGAARTGELFF. In DNA form, the CDR3 reads TGTGCCAGCGCTCACTCAGGGGCGGCGAGGACCGGGGAGCTGTTTTTT. This chain joins TRBV28 and TRBJ2-2; D is perhaps TRBD1 (6 bases). Germline values: CDR1 MDHEN, CDR2 SYDVKM. V dropped 8 bases and J dropped 5 bases, with 21 bases sitting between them. This CDR3 has 16 amino acids.